These 25 T cell receptor beta chains were sequenced from one sample in a study of regulatory and conventional T cells in RAG deficiency. Genomic DNA came from blood conventional CD4+ T cells gated CD25-low CD127-high. Sequenced by immunoSEQ multiplex PCR; TCRdb stores in-frame clones only, minus some. This table has tens of thousands of clones, 95% to 97% appearing once. These data were also reused for a study on regulatory T cells. That work states: The PCR used 52 TRBV and 13 TRBJ primers.

The sample taken for sequencing was CD25- CD4+ T cells sorted from blood. The receptor set was obtained from a human donor in good health.

CDR3 nucleotide sequence: TGTGCCAGCAGTCCGGACAGTCTCAGACCCCAGCATTTT. Amino acid sequence: CASSPDSLRPQHF. This sequence joins TRBV7-3 and TRBJ1-5; TRBD1 might be the D (6 bases). Trimming pared 6 bases from V and 10 bases from J, leaving 16 bases between. Germline assignment: CDR1 SGHTA and CDR2 FQGTGA. This CDR3 has 13 residues.

In DNA form, the CDR3 reads TGTGCCAGCAGCTTAGGGACAGGCTCACCTGGCTACACCTTC. This translates into CASSLGTGSPGYTF. The chain joins TRBV5-4 to TRBJ1-2, with TRBD1 matching over 8 bases. The length of the CDR3 is 14 residues. Germline V gene sequence: CDR1 SGHNT, CDR2 YYREEE (reference sequence). V was pared by 2 bases and J by 7 bases, with 7 bases of the junction left unmatched.

This clone has a single count. V usage is TRBV28 and J usage is TRBJ2-7; 7 nucleotides line up with TRBD2. The CDR3 extends over 14 amino acids. Germline trimming cut 5 bases from V and 6 bases from J; bases unmatched to any gene: 10. Germline V gene data show CDR1 as MDHEN and CDR2 as SYDVKM. CDR3 nucleotides: TGTGCCAGCAGTCCTAGCGGAAAGAGCTGCGAGCAGTACTTC. It translates to CASSPSGKSCEQYF. The variable domain in full, completed from reference TRBV28 and TRBJ2-7, reads DVKVTQSSRYLVKRTGEKVFLECVQDMDHENMFWYRQDPGLGLRLIYFSYDVKMKEKGDIPEGYSVSREKKERFSLILESASTNQTSMYLCASSPSGKSCEQYFGPGTRLTVT.

This chain uses TRBV19 with TRBJ2-7; weak D call: TRBD1 (6 bases). Germline V gene data show CDR1 as LNHDA and CDR2 as SQIVND (reference sequence). V lost 6 bases and J lost 2, with 14 bases in between. This CDR3 is built from 14 residues. The CDR3 spells CASSRQDIPYEQYF. The DNA of the CDR3 is TGTGCCAGTAGCAGACAGGACATCCCCTACGAGCAGTACTTC.

The chain uses TRBV9 and TRBJ1-2; D is possibly TRBD1 (5 bases). Trimming shortened V by 1 base and J by 8 bases, and 9 bases separated the two germline ends. This CDR3 has 12 amino acids. Germline loops: CDR1 SGDLS, CDR2 YYNGEE. For the CDR3, the DNA is TGTGCCAGCAGCGTACAGGGTGACGGCTACACCTTC. It is translated as CASSVQGDGYTF.

J is TRBJ2-4 and V is TRBV5-4, with 10 bases fitting TRBD2. Germline loops: CDR1 SGHNT, CDR2 YYREEE (reference sequence). V gave up 4 bases and J gave up 6 bases; unmatched junction bases: 7. The CDR3 length is 15 residues. The CDR3 coding sequence is TGTGCCAGCAGCCTCTGGCGGACTAGCGGAAACATTCAGTACTTC. It yields the protein CASSLWRTSGNIQYF.

The chain employs TRBV6-5 and TRBJ2-5, with 7 bases aligning to TRBD1. The ends lost 2 bases at V and 1 base at J; junction bases unmatched: 1. Germline V gene data show CDR1 as MNHEY and CDR2 as SVGAGI. The CDR3 has 14 amino acids. This chain's CDR3 is CASSYDRAQETQYF. The CDR3 bases are TGTGCCAGCAGTTACGACAGGGCCCAAGAGACCCAGTACTTC.

The rearrangement links TRBV28 to TRBJ1-1; no reliable D call. Germline lookup yields CDR1 MDHEN and CDR2 SYDVKM. Trimming cost V 1 base and J 8 bases, with 8 bases left between them. The CDR3 loop spans 12 amino acids. The CDR3 sequence is CASSLLAEEAFF. DNA of the CDR3: TGTGCCAGCAGTTTATTGGCGGAAGAAGCTTTCTTT.

The CDR3 DNA follows: TGTGCCAGCAGGGGGGGAGGTTGGCTTTCCTACGAGCAGTACTTC. This sequence encodes CASRGGGWLSYEQYF. The V call is TRBV28, the J call TRBJ2-7; tentatively, D is TRBD2 (6 bases). From germline, CDR1 is MDHEN and CDR2 SYDVKM. Trimming stripped 6 bases from V and 1 base from J, with 16 bases between. This CDR3 has 15 amino acids.

The V call is TRBV5-1, the J call TRBJ1-1; 9 nucleotides match TRBD1. Germline-derived CDR1 and CDR2 are SGHRS and YFSETQ. The V and J ends lost 2 bases and 2 bases, in that order; junction bases with no gene match: 13. The CDR3 has 18 residues. The CDR3 region has the DNA TGCGCCAGCAGCTTAGCTTCCGGGACAGGGAGATTCAACACTGAAGCTTTCTTT. Its protein product is CASSLASGTGRFNTEAFF.

The V and J genes are TRBV4-1 and TRBJ1-1; D is perhaps TRBD1 (5 bases). The germline V gene has CDR1 MGHRA and CDR2 YSYEKL. V lost 1 base and J lost 4, with 13 bases in between. The CDR3 loop spans 15 amino acids. CDR3 coding DNA: TGCGCCAGCAGCCAAGTCTGGAGCGGGGCCACTGAAGCTTTCTTT. This translates into CASSQVWSGATEAFF.

The count of this clone is one. The V and J genes are TRBV11-1 and TRBJ2-7; 9 bases match TRBD1. Germline V gene sequence: CDR1 SGHAT, CDR2 FQDESV (reference sequence). This CDR3 spans 15 amino acids. V shed 5 bases, J shed 2 bases, and the junction held 7 bases outside the gene matches. CDR3 in amino acids: CASSRGTGNTYEQYF. The CDR3 DNA is TGTGCCAGCAGCCGAGGGACAGGGAATACCTACGAGCAGTACTTC. The whole variable domain, remainder taken from reference TRBV11-1 and TRBJ2-7, is EAEVAQSPRYKITEKSQAVAFWCDPISGHATLYWYRQILGQGPELLVQFQDESVVDDSQLPKDRFSAERLKGVDSTLKIQPAELGDSAMYLCASSRGTGNTYEQYFGPGTRLTVT.

V usage is TRBV4-1 and J usage is TRBJ1-5; TRBD1 is a possible D gene (6 bases). This CDR3 has 15 residues. V lost 0 bases and J 6 bases, leaving 12 bases between the germline ends. The germline V gene encodes CDR1 MGHRA and CDR2 YSYEKL. The CDR3 bases are TGCGCCAGCAGCCAAGATTTACAGGGCGGTCAGCCCCAGCATTTT. Its translation is CASSQDLQGGQPQHF.

The chain employs TRBV19 and TRBJ1-1; D may be TRBD1 (6 bases). V dropped 6 bases and J dropped 4 bases, with 18 bases sitting between them. Germline-derived CDR1 and CDR2 are LNHDA and SQIVND (reference sequence). The CDR3 is 15 residues long. The CDR3 nucleotides read TGTGCCAGTAGGAAGACCGGGACAAAATTCACTGAAGCTTTCTTT. It specifies CASRKTGTKFTEAFF.

This chain uses TRBV10-1 with TRBJ2-2; unclear D gene. Germline loops: CDR1 WNHNN, CDR2 SYGVQD (reference sequence). V was clipped by 4 bases and J by 0 bases, with 12 bases between them. The CDR3 contains 16 residues. DNA for the CDR3: TGCGCCAGCAGTGTTTCGACAATTCCGAACACCGGGGAGCTGTTTTTT. Translated: CASSVSTIPNTGELFF.

Worth noting for this clone: Within the sample, other DNA sequences also encode this same CDR3. The chain links TRBV5-1 to TRBJ2-1; 12 bases map to TRBD2. Looked up from germline, CDR1 is SGHRS and CDR2 is YFSETQ. The length of the CDR3 is 16 residues. Trimming removed 3 bases from V and 4 bases from J; junction bases left unmatched: 5. The CDR3 is CASSSSLAGGYNEQFF. CDR3 bases: TGCGCCAGCAGCTCTTCCCTAGCGGGGGGGTACAATGAGCAGTTCTTC.

V and J are TRBV27 and TRBJ2-3, with D maybe TRBD2 (6 bases). CDR3 length: 15 amino acids. Trimming shortened V by 3 bases and J by 2 bases, and 12 bases separated the two germline ends. Per the germline V gene, CDR1 is MNHEY and CDR2 is SMNVEV (reference sequence). The CDR3 DNA reads as TGTGCCAGCAGTTTTAGGCCTAGCGCCACAGATACGCAGTATTTT. The encoded protein is CASSFRPSATDTQYF.

The gene calls are TRBV4-1 and TRBJ2-1; possibly TRBD2 for D (6 bases). V lost 4 bases and J lost 2, with 18 bases in between. The CDR3 extends over 17 amino acids. Germline V gene data show CDR1 as MGHRA and CDR2 as YSYEKL. CDR3 nucleotide sequence: TGCGCCAGCAGCCGAAGCCCCACTAGCTATACCTACAATGAGCAGTTCTTC. Its protein product is CASSRSPTSYTYNEQFF.

The V gene is TRBV4-1, the J gene TRBJ1-4, with D unclear. Germline lookup yields CDR1 MGHRA and CDR2 YSYEKL. This CDR3 has 18 residues. The V and J ends lost 4 bases and 0 bases respectively, with 18 bases between them. CDR3 loop: CASSPGVGNPATNEKLFF. CDR3 coding DNA: TGCGCCAGCAGCCCTGGAGTAGGCAACCCTGCAACTAATGAAAAACTGTTTTTT.

V gene TRBV10-3 combines with J gene TRBJ2-3; 11 nucleotides agree with TRBD2. Germline CDR1 is ENHRY and CDR2 is SYGVKD. This CDR3 contains 18 residues. V trimming: 2 bases; J trimming: 0 bases; junction bases outside the gene matches: 7. The DNA for the CDR3 is TGTGCCATCAGTGAGGGGCTAGCGGGGGGCTTAAGCACAGATACGCAGTATTTT. Translating it yields CAISEGLAGGLSTDTQYF.

This clone was picked up one time. CDR3 residues: CASSQYKGQLNYGYTF. CDR3 DNA sequence: TGTGCCAGCAGTCAATATAAGGGACAGCTAAACTATGGCTACACCTTC. This chain uses TRBV4-2 with TRBJ1-2, with 7 positions matching TRBD1. CDR1 and CDR2 from the germline V gene are LGHNA and YNFKEQ. The CDR3 is 16 residues long. The junction had 12 bases not matched to a gene; V was cut back by 6 bases and J by 2 bases.

The V gene is TRBV7-2, the J gene TRBJ1-2; 10 nucleotides agree with TRBD1. The germline V gene encodes CDR1 SGHTA and CDR2 FQGNSA. The V and J ends lost 5 bases and 5 bases, in that order; junction bases with no gene match: 8. This CDR3 has 15 residues. The CDR3 region is CASSPGTGVGYGYTF. Here the CDR3 DNA reads TGTGCCAGCAGCCCCGGGACAGGGGTCGGGTATGGCTACACCTTC.

The chain combines TRBV2 with TRBJ1-5; D is ambiguous. Germline assignment: CDR1 SNHLY and CDR2 FYNNEI. This CDR3 contains 17 residues. V lost 6 bases to trimming and J lost 0 bases, with 18 bases between them. In nucleotides, the CDR3 is TGTGCCAGCAGACACAGAAAGTTTTCCTATAGCAATCAGCCCCAGCATTTT. Translating gives CASRHRKFSYSNQPQHF.

The J gene is TRBJ1-5, the V gene TRBV28; D ambiguous. Trimming took off 4 bases at V and 6 bases at J, with 13 bases between the two ends. In germline, CDR1 is MDHEN, CDR2 SYDVKM. This CDR3 is built from 14 residues. The CDR3 region is CASSWVEVSQPQHF. The CDR3 DNA reads as TGTGCCAGCAGTTGGGTGGAGGTTAGTCAGCCCCAGCATTTT.

J is TRBJ2-3 and V is TRBV6-6, with a possible D match to TRBD1 (6 bases). V lost 6 bases and J lost 0, with 10 bases in between. The germline CDR1 and CDR2 sequences are MNHNY and SVGAGI (reference sequence). The CDR3 totals 14 residues. CDR3: CASSLGASTDTQYF. CDR3 DNA: TGTGCCAGCAGCCTGGGGGCTAGCACAGATACGCAGTATTTT.